Below, 4 T cell receptor beta chains from the same sample are listed, as sequenced in a study of blood T cell repertoires in COVID-19. Sequencing was performed with immunoSEQ multiplex PCR; in TCRdb, only in-frame clones are kept and a portion is missing. The sample holds tens of thousands of clones, about 85% seen once. The specimen sequenced was PBMCs or T cells enriched from blood (not recorded which). These receptor sequences come from a woman aged 45 to 65 who had recovered from COVID-19.

The chain couples TRBV28 to TRBJ1-3, with D hard to call. The ends were cut back, 5 bases at V and 0 bases at J, with 14 bases in the middle. The V gene's germline CDR1 is MDHEN and CDR2 SYDVKM. This CDR3 is built from 16 residues. This CDR3 is CASSPPAGISGNTIYF. For the CDR3, the DNA is TGTGCCAGCAGTCCCCCGGCAGGCATCTCTGGAAACACCATATATTTT. The whole variable domain, filled in from reference TRBV28 and TRBJ1-3, reads DVKVTQSSRYLVKRTGEKVFLECVQDMDHENMFWYRQDPGLGLRLIYFSYDVKMKEKGDIPEGYSVSREKKERFSLILESASTNQTSMYLCASSPPAGISGNTIYFGEGSWLTVV.

The chain recombines TRBV19 with TRBJ2-1; 16 bases line up with TRBD2. Germline CDR1 reads LNHDA; CDR2 reads SQIVND (reference sequence). V lost 10 bases and J lost 4; bases outside the gene matches: 1. The length of the CDR3 is 14 residues. The CDR3 loop is CATGLAGGYNEQFF. In DNA form, the CDR3 reads TGTGCCACGGGACTAGCGGGAGGGTACAATGAGCAGTTCTTC.

The rearrangement uses TRBV6-5 and TRBJ2-7; D possibly corresponds to TRBD2 (6 bases). V was cut by 8 bases and J by 2 bases, with 16 bases left in between. CDR3 size: 14 residues. CDR1 MNHEY and CDR2 SVGAGI come from the germline V gene. CDR3 sequence reads: CASVDVSGTYEQYF. The CDR3 region has the DNA TGTGCCAGCGTGGATGTTAGCGGTACCTACGAGCAGTACTTC.

The rearrangement uses TRBV9 and TRBJ2-3, with 10 bases that match TRBD2. Germline values: CDR1 SGDLS, CDR2 YYNGEE. The CDR3 is 16 amino acids. Trimming took 4 bases from V and 1 from J; bases not matched to a gene: 6. This CDR3 is CASSPHGTSGTDTQYF. Written as DNA, the CDR3 is TGTGCCAGCAGCCCCCATGGGACTAGCGGCACAGATACGCAGTATTTT.